Presented here are 5 T cell receptor beta chains from one specimen sequenced in a study of technical replicates of blood from several donors. Sequenced by immunoSEQ multiplex PCR; TCRdb stores in-frame clones only, minus some. Of about 76,000 clones in the sample, 70% to 90% were seen once. The specimen was PBMCs. These receptors came from a human donor in good health. Some clones in this sample may be carry-over from other donors' samples.

The chain combines TRBV7-6 with TRBJ2-7; TRBD1 agrees at 12 bases. CDR1 is SGHVS and CDR2 is FNYEAQ in the germline V gene. J gave up 4 bases and V 7 bases, and 11 bases lay outside the gene matches. The CDR3 has 16 amino acids. In DNA form, the CDR3 reads TGTGCCAGCACCCTAACCGGGACAGGGGGCAGTTACGAGCAGTACTTC. Protein: CASTLTGTGGSYEQYF.

The V call is TRBV11-1, the J call TRBJ1-3; 7 bases agree with TRBD1. CDR3 size: 18 residues. Per the germline V gene, CDR1 is SGHAT and CDR2 is FQDESV (reference sequence). The V and J ends lost 5 bases and 1 base, in that order; junction bases with no gene match: 14. CDR3 in amino acids: CASSPRTNRGSSGNTIYF. The CDR3 DNA is TGTGCCAGCAGCCCGAGGACAAACAGGGGAAGTTCTGGAAACACCATATATTTT.

The CDR3 is CASSSSSDRVNRNTIYF. The CDR3, as DNA: TGTGCCAGCAGCTCTTCCAGCGACAGGGTTAATAGAAACACCATATATTTT. This chain joins TRBV7-9 and TRBJ1-3; 7 bases agree with TRBD1. The trim removed 4 bases at V and 5 bases at J, leaving 14 bases unmatched. CDR3 size: 17 residues. The germline gives CDR1 SEHNR, CDR2 FQNEAQ (reference sequence).

The rearrangement joins TRBV7-9 to TRBJ1-1; D may be TRBD1 (6 bases). The germline V gene has CDR1 SEHNR and CDR2 FQNEAQ (reference sequence). The CDR3 runs to 11 residues. The V end was cut by 8 bases, the J end by 10 bases, with 14 bases between. The CDR3, as DNA: TGTGCCAGCCACAGGGAAGGGGGAGCTTTCTTT. It codes for CASHREGGAFF.

The chain combines TRBV10-2 with TRBJ2-3; 10 bases map to TRBD2. V was clipped by 0 bases and J by 8 bases; unmatched bases: 5. Germline CDR1 and CDR2: WSHSY and SAAADI. The CDR3 totals 15 residues. The CDR3 DNA reads as TGCGCCAGCAGTGAGTCCCTAGCGGGAGAAGGTACGCAGTATTTT. This encodes CASSESLAGEGTQYF.